This TCR beta chain was retrieved from a study of high-grade serous ovarian cancer treatment subgroups. In this sample, this clone is medium-sized. In germline, CDR1 is MDHEN, CDR2 SYDVKM. V was clipped by 5 bases and J by 0 bases, with 11 bases between them. The CDR3 covers 15 residues. Profiled with immunoSEQ multiplex PCR; TCRdb holds only in-frame clones, not every one. Here the sample spans 4,500 to 6,000 clones, around two thirds being singletons. Tumor tissue was taken before any definitive surgery or chemotherapy was given. Sequencing was carried out using tumor tissue. The TCR comes from a human donor with high-grade serous ovarian cancer. The rearrangement uses TRBV28 and TRBJ1-3; D possibly corresponds to TRBD1 (5 bases). CDR3 region: CASSNRHSSGNTIYF. The DNA of the CDR3 is TGTGCCAGCAGTAACAGGCATTCCTCTGGAAACACCATATATTTT. Using reference TRBV28 and TRBJ1-3 for the parts outside the CDR3, the full variable domain is DVKVTQSSRYLVKRTGEKVFLECVQDMDHENMFWYRQDPGLGLRLIYFSYDVKMKEKGDIPEGYSVSREKKERFSLILESASTNQTSMYLCASSNRHSSGNTIYFGEGSWLTVV.